The clone carrying this TCR beta chain came up a few times. TCRdb analysed the RT-PCR reads with MiXCR anew, one entry per CDR3 protein. This sample has hundreds of thousands of distinct CDR3 sequences; 12% to 15% occur once, and the top ten carry roughly 4%. CDR1 and CDR2 (germline): DFQATT, SNEGSKA (reference sequence). With V trimmed by 0 bases and J by 7 bases, 10 bases remained unmatched. This CDR3 is built from 15 residues. The sequence was obtained from a female donor in good health, serving as a healthy control. Sequencing input: memory CD4+ T cells from blood. J is TRBJ1-2 and V is TRBV20-1; 8 nucleotides line up with TRBD1. DNA of the CDR3: TGCAGTGCTAGAGATGCTATGGGACAGGATAGTGGCTACACCTTC. Translation gives CSARDAMGQDSGYTF.